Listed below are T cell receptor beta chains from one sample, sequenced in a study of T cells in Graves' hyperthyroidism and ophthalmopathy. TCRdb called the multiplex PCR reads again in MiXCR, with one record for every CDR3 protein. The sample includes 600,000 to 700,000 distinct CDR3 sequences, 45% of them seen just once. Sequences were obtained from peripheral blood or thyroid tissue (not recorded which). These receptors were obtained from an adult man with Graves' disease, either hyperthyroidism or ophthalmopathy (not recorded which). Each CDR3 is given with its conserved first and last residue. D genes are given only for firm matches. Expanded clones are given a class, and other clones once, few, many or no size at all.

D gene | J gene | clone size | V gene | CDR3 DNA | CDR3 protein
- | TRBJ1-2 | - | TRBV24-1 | TGTGCCACCAGTGACCTTTCTGGGGCCAACTATGGCTACACCTTC | CATSDLSGANYGYTF
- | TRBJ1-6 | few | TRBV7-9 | TGTGCCAGCAGTGCTAGCCGGGACTATTCACCCCTCCACTTT | CASSASRDYSPLHF
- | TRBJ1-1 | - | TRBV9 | TGTGCCAGCAGCCAGGAGATTGGGGGCGGAATGAACACTGAAGCTTTCTTT | CASSQEIGGGMNTEAFF
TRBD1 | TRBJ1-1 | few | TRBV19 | TGTGCCAGTAAGTCAGACAGGGCGAACACTGAAGCTTTCTTT | CASKSDRANTEAFF
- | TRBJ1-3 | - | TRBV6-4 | TGTGCCAGCAGTACTAGTCGTACGGGGTCTGGAAACACCATATATTTT | CASSTSRTGSGNTIYF
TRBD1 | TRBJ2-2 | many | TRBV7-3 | TGTGCCAGCGAGAGAACGACAGGGGAAGGGCTGTTTTTT | CASERTTGEGLFF
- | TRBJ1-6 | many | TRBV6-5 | TGTGCCAGCAGGATGGACAGCGCCTATAATTCACCCCTCCACTTT | CASRMDSAYNSPLHF
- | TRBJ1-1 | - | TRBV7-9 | TGCGCCAGCAGTCCATCGGGGAGGGATAAGGACACTGAAGCTTTCTTT | CASSPSGRDKDTEAFF
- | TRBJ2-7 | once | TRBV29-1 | TGCAGCGCCAGCAGCCCAACAGGGACCTACGAGCAGTACTTC | CSASSPTGTYEQYF
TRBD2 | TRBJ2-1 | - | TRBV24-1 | TGTGCCACCAGTGATTTGCGGCTAGCGGGAGGCAATGAGCAGTTCTTC | CATSDLRLAGGNEQFF
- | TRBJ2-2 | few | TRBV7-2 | TGTGCCAGCAGCGAACCGGGCGGGAACACCGGGGAGCTGTTTTTT | CASSEPGGNTGELFF
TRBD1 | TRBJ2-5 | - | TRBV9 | TGTGCCAGCAGCGTCGGGACAGGAGAGACCCAGTACTTC | CASSVGTGETQYF
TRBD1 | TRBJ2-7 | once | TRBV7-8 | TGTGCCAGCAACGTACTCGGCGGGACAGGGAAGGACGAGCAGTACTTC | CASNVLGGTGKDEQYF
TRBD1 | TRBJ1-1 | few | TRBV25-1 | TGTGCCAGCAACTCCAACACAGGGGGCGATCCTGAAGCTTTCTTT | CASNSNTGGDPEAFF
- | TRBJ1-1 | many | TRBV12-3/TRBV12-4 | TGTGCCAGCAGCCGACAGGACACTGAAGCTTTCTTT | CASSRQDTEAFF
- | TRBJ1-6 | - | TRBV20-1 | TGCAGTGCTCCTGATACGGGGTCGGATTCACCCCTCCACTTT | CSAPDTGSDSPLHF
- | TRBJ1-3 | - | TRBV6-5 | TGTGCCAGCAGATCGGACAGAGGAAACACCATATATTTT | CASRSDRGNTIYF
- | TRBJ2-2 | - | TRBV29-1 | TGCAGCGTTAAAGGGGATAGCACCGGGGAGCTGTTTTTT | CSVKGDSTGELFF
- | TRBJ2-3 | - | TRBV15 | TGTGCCACCAGTCTGTATGTCCGCACAGATACGCAGTATTTT | CATSLYVRTDTQYF
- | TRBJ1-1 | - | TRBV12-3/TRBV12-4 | TGTGCCAGCAGTTTAGGGGGAAAGGGGAACACTGAAGCTTTCTTT | CASSLGGKGNTEAFF
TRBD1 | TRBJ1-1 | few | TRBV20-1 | TGCAGTGCTGGTAGACAGGGGGCCATTGCCACTGAAGCTTTCTTT | CSAGRQGAIATEAFF
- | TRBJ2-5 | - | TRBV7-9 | TGTGCCAGCAGCCGACAATACGGAGAGACCCAGTACTTC | CASSRQYGETQYF
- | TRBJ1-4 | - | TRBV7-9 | TGTGCCAGCAGCTTAGAAAGGGACGATGAAAAACTGTTTTTT | CASSLERDDEKLFF
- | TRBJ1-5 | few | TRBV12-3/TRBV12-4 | TGTGCCAGCAGTTTACGGCCCCCTTATAGCAATCAGCCCCAGCATTTT | CASSLRPPYSNQPQHF
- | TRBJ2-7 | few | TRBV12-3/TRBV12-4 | TGTGCCAGCAGTTCCCATATCTCCTACGAGCAGTACTTC | CASSSHISYEQYF
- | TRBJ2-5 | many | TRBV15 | TGTGCCACGGCATACTCAGAGACCCAGTACTTC | CATAYSETQYF
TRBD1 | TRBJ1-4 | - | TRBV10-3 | TGTGCCATCAGGACAGGGGCAGGAAAACTGTTTTTT | CAIRTGAGKLFF
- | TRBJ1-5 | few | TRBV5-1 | TGCGCCAGCAGCTTGACCCCCGGGAGCAATCAGCCCCAGCATTTT | CASSLTPGSNQPQHF
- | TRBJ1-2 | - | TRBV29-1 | TGCAGCGGGACAATGACTCCCACTAACTATGGCTACACCTTC | CSGTMTPTNYGYTF
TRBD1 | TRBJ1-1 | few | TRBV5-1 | TGCGCCAGCAGTAGGGACAGGGTCGACACTGAAGCTTTCTTT | CASSRDRVDTEAFF
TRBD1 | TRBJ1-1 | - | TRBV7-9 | TGTGCCAGCAGCTATCAGGGGGCTATCAGCACTGAAGCTTTCTTT | CASSYQGAISTEAFF
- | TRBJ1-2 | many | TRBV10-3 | TGTGCCATCAGTGACGGTGGGCTCGCGGGTGGCTACACCTTC | CAISDGGLAGGYTF
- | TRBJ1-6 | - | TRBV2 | TGTGCCAGCAGTGAAGGGGGAAGTTCACCCCTCCACTTT | CASSEGGSSPLHF
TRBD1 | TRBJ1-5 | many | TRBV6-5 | TGTGCCAGCAGTTCCGGGACAGCAAAGCCCCAGCATTTT | CASSSGTAKPQHF
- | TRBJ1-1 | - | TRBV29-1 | TGCAGCGACGGGGAGACACGGAACACTGAAGCTTTCTTT | CSDGETRNTEAFF
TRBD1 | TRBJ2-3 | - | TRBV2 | TGTGCCAGCAGTGGATTACACGACAGGGCTAGCACAGATACGCAGTATTTT | CASSGLHDRASTDTQYF
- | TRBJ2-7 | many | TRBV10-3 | TGTGCCATCAGTGAGGTAGGGAACTACGAGCAGTACTTC | CAISEVGNYEQYF
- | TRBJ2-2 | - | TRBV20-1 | TGCAGTGCTACGACCCCGGGGACCGGGGAGCTGTTTTTT | CSATTPGTGELFF
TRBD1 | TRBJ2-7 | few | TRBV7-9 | TGTGCCAGCAGTGGAGACAGGGGGCTCTACGAGCAGTACTTC | CASSGDRGLYEQYF